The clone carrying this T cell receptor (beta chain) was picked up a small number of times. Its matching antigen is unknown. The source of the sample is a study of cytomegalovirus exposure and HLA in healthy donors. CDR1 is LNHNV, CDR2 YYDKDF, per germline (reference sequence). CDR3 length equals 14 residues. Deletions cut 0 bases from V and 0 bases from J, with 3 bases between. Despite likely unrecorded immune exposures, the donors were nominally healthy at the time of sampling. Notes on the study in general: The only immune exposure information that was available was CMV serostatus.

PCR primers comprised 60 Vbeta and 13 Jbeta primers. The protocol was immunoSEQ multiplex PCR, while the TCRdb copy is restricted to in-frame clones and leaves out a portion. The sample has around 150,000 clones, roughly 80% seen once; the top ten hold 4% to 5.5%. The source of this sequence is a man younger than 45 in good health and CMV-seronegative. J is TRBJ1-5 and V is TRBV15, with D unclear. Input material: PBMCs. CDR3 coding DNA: TGTGCCACCAGCAGAGATTATAGCAATCAGCCCCAGCATTTT. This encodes CATSRDYSNQPQHF.